This TCR beta chain derives from a study of regulatory T cells in long-lasting Graves disease (dated by TCRdb to about 2021). Broadly, across the study: Patients with newly diagnosed Graves' disease had been on antithyroid drugs for under 3 months. Persistent Graves' disease patients were compared with newly diagnosed Graves' disease patients by peripheral blood TCR sequencing and RNA sequencing. A total of roughly 33 samples underwent TCR sequencing: about 13 from persistent and approximately 20 from newly diagnosed Graves' disease patients. The study took place in China and was registered as a clinical trial.

Read against the paper, the sample's time point label means: newly diagnosed GD, antithyroid drugs for less than 3 months. RNA was extracted from PBMCs in TRIzol for both TCR sequencing and RNA sequencing. Graves' disease was diagnosed according to American Thyroid Association guidelines. Patients for the study were recruited at an endocrinology department in Xi'an, China. From each patient, 7.5 to 9.5 milliliters of peripheral blood was collected into an EDTA anticoagulant tube. PBMCs were isolated by Ficoll Paque Plus density gradient separation without further T cell sorting. An Agilent 2100 Bioanalyzer and agarose gel were used to check RNA quality, while a NanoDrop 2000 measured RNA concentration. Libraries were constructed by multiplex PCR. The sequencing machine was an Illumina HiSeq 4000. iRepertoire HTBI primers and Arm-PCR amplification of CDR3 regions were used to construct TCR beta libraries. Gel purification was performed on PCR products prior to sequencing. Regarding the original processing steps: Gene usage analysis of CDR3 amino acid clonotypes relied on the roughly 60 TRBV and about 15 TRBJ segments identified across samples. COPE and FqMerger were used to merge the filtered high-quality paired reads into contigs. BLAST was used to align contigs to IMGT TRBV, TRBD and TRBJ reference genes, and CDR3 was defined according to IMGT. Highly expanded clones were defined as clonotypes with a frequency above 0.1%. Repertoire diversity was measured by Shannon entropy, and V-J evenness by the Gini coefficient. A clonotype found in more than one individual was treated as public. The public reads were reprocessed in TCRdb via fastp at Q25 and MiXCR, keeping in-frame beta chains. Every distinct CDR3 protein forms one entry, paired with its most common genes and DNA. The V and J calls come from TCRdb's annotation, not from the publication. This sample holds around 250,000 distinct CDR3 sequences; 20% were observed only once. The ten largest make up around 13% of the sample.

With regard to this clonotype: Its recognized antigen is unknown. Base qualities were left out, and no much larger clone turns up one base away.

The V and J ends are trimmed by 1 base and 5 bases, leaving 11 bases between them. From cysteine to phenylalanine, the CDR3 is 14 amino acids long. Only CDR3 DNA is held: 42 bases, read in frame from base 1. In the germline V gene (reference sequence), CDR1 corresponds to LGHDT and CDR2 to YNNKEL. Paper-wide results and their limitations: Only peripheral blood was studied, because thyroid tissue, the primary lesion, was inaccessible. Preferential use of TRBV28, TRBJ1-2 and TRBJ2-5 was observed in persistent disease, whereas TRBV20-1 and TRBJ2-1 were favored in newly diagnosed disease. Sequencing and analysis were restricted to the TCR beta chain. More public clonotypes were shared among persistent patients (under 3,000) than among newly diagnosed patients (more than 900). As a limitation, the authors acknowledged that the small sample size may reduce accuracy. Persistent Graves' disease patients showed lower TCR Shannon entropy and fewer highly expanded clones than newly diagnosed patients, suggesting clonal expansion.

The rearranged chain carries TRBV3-1 and TRBJ1-1, with the D gene not clear enough to name. This specimen was peripheral blood mononuclear cells (PBMCs), taken at new diagnosis, from a patient treated with antithyroid drugs. The clonotype originates from a female donor with Graves disease. The nucleotide sequence is TGTGCCAGCAGCCAAGGCTCGGGGTGGACTGAAGCTTTCTTT. The translation is CASSQGSGWTEAFF.